The 17 T cell receptor beta chains below were found in one sample sequenced in a study of CD8 T cells in Susac syndrome. The authors reverse transcribed roughly 0.5 to 1 ug RNA with random hexamers. TCRdb reprocessed the immunoSEQ multiplex PCR reads with MiXCR, giving one entry per CDR3 protein. The table includes 90,000 to 150,000 distinct CDR3 sequences, around 90% detected once. The sample comprised CD8+ T cells from PBMCs. The receptors here all came from a human donor in good health.

The V and J genes are TRBV29-1 and TRBJ2-2, with D tentatively TRBD1 (6 bases). This CDR3 spans 13 amino acids. V gave up 7 bases and J gave up 4 bases, with 13 bases separating them. CDR1 SQVTM and CDR2 ANQGSEA come from the germline V gene. The CDR3 DNA follows: TGCAGCGGCCAGGGACATCGCACCGGGGAGCTGTTTTTT. This sequence encodes CSGQGHRTGELFF.

The genes are TRBV20-1 and TRBJ2-1; 10 bases fit TRBD2. The germline CDR1 and CDR2 sequences are DFQATT and SNEGSKA (reference sequence). Trimming cost V 7 bases and J 7 bases; bases outside gene matches: 4. The CDR3 loop spans 12 amino acids. CDR3 loop: CSGAGGLNEQFF. CDR3 DNA sequence: TGCAGTGGAGCGGGGGGGCTTAATGAGCAGTTCTTC.

This chain joins TRBV13 and TRBJ2-1, with 12 bases lining up with TRBD2. CDR1 PRHDT and CDR2 FYEKMQ come from the germline V gene (reference sequence). This CDR3 comprises 17 residues. V shed 5 bases and J 6 bases; nucleotides not matched to a gene: 11. CDR3 sequence: CASSLTPGLAGPNEQFF. DNA for the CDR3: TGTGCCAGCAGCCTCACGCCGGGACTAGCGGGTCCCAATGAGCAGTTCTTC.

V is TRBV20-1 and J is TRBJ2-7; 8 nucleotides match TRBD2. CDR3 length: 14 amino acids. Unmatched junction bases numbered 7, after V lost 5 bases and J lost 1 base. CDR1 is DFQATT, CDR2 SNEGSKA, per germline (reference sequence). CDR3 coding DNA: TGCAGTGCTTACTCGCGGGGGGCTTCCTACGAGCAGTACTTC. This sequence encodes CSAYSRGASYEQYF.

Only one count was recorded for this clonotype. The V gene is TRBV4-1, the J gene TRBJ1-4, with D perhaps TRBD1 (5 bases). Trimming took off 1 base at V and 5 bases at J, with 8 bases between the two ends. The CDR3 is 14 residues long. Germline V lookup: CDR1 MGHRA, CDR2 YSYEKL. CDR3 coding DNA: TGCGCCAGCAGCCAAGGTCCAGGGAATGAAAAACTGTTTTTT. Its translation is CASSQGPGNEKLFF.

The J gene is TRBJ2-2, the V gene TRBV20-1; TRBD2 matches 8 bases. V was clipped by 1 base and J by 2 bases; unmatched bases: 3. Germline V gene lookup returns CDR1 DFQATT and CDR2 SNEGSKA (reference sequence). The CDR3 totals 15 residues. The CDR3 nucleotides are TGCAGTGCTAGAGGAAGCGGGGGTAACACCGGGGAGCTGTTTTTT. Amino acids: CSARGSGGNTGELFF.

The chain combines TRBV5-1 with TRBJ1-1, with D unclear. Germline V gene sequence: CDR1 SGHRS, CDR2 YFSETQ. The CDR3 sequence is 14 residues long. Trimming left V 0 bases short and J 2 bases short, with 8 bases between. CDR3 in amino acids: CASSLDLGNTEAFF. The CDR3 DNA reads as TGCGCCAGCAGCTTGGATCTCGGAAACACTGAAGCTTTCTTT.

In this sample, this clonotype turned up once. V gene TRBV29-1 combines with J gene TRBJ2-5; 10 bases match TRBD2. This CDR3 has 15 residues. After removal of 3 bases from V and 5 bases from J, the junction contained 9 bases not matched to a gene. Germline CDR1 and CDR2: SQVTM and ANQGSEA. This CDR3 reads CSVDPAGGPLETQYF. The CDR3 bases are TGCAGCGTTGATCCAGCGGGAGGGCCTTTGGAGACCCAGTACTTC.

The chain combines TRBV28 with TRBJ1-2, with D unclear. Germline V gives CDR1 MDHEN, CDR2 SYDVKM. This CDR3 has 11 residues. Deletions cut 6 bases from V and 2 bases from J, with 4 bases between. In DNA form, the CDR3 reads TGTGCCAGCAGAAAGAACTATGGCTACACCTTC. This codes for CASRKNYGYTF.

The rearrangement joins TRBV20-1 to TRBJ2-7, with TRBD2 matching over 12 bases. Germline-derived CDR1 and CDR2 are DFQATT and SNEGSKA (reference sequence). The CDR3 length is 13 residues. After removal of 5 bases from V and 7 bases from J, the junction contained 6 bases not matched to a gene. The CDR3 DNA sequence: TGCAGTGCTCCTTGGGGACTAGCGGGTGAGCAGTACTTC. It translates to CSAPWGLAGEQYF.

The CDR3 region is CASSTGPQGPRSYEQYF. CDR3 DNA: TGTGCCAGTAGTACCGGGCCTCAGGGGCCCCGATCCTACGAGCAGTACTTC. The V and J genes are TRBV19 and TRBJ2-7, with D tentatively TRBD1 (6 bases). CDR3 length: 17 residues. Germline lookup yields CDR1 LNHDA and CDR2 SQIVND (reference sequence). Between the trimmed V and J ends, which lost 4 bases and 1 base, there was a span of 20 bases.

The genes are TRBV12-3 or TRBV12-4 and TRBJ1-1; unclear D gene. This CDR3 has 11 amino acids. Deletions cut 6 bases from V and 0 bases from J, with 2 bases between. The chain's CDR3 is CASSMNTEAFF. CDR3 in DNA: TGTGCCAGCAGCATGAACACTGAAGCTTTCTTT.

This clonotype was seen only once. V is TRBV29-1 and J is TRBJ2-1; 8 positions match TRBD1. V gave up 6 bases and J gave up 8 bases; unmatched junction bases: 9. Germline CDR1 SQVTM, CDR2 ANQGSEA. This CDR3 is 13 amino acids long. The CDR3 DNA reads TGCAGCGTAACAGGGGGAAGCCCCTATGAGCAGTTCTTC. Translation: CSVTGGSPYEQFF.

This chain uses TRBV5-6 with TRBJ1-3; no clear D gene. The germline CDR1 and CDR2 sequences are SGHDT and YYEEEE. V was cut by 4 bases and J by 2 bases, with 19 bases left in between. This CDR3 is 17 amino acids long. CDR3 bases: TGTGCCAGCAGCCGACCTGGACGCCTCAATGCTGGAAACACCATATATTTT. Its translation: CASSRPGRLNAGNTIYF.

This clonotype was recorded once. The V gene is TRBV4-2, the J gene TRBJ2-2, with D possibly being TRBD2 (6 bases). Trimming removed 4 bases from V and 0 bases from J, with 15 bases in between. Germline V gene sequence: CDR1 LGHNA, CDR2 YNFKEQ. This CDR3 has 17 amino acids. The chain's CDR3 is CASSPRLGGTNTGELFF. The CDR3 nucleotides read TGTGCCAGCAGCCCCCGCCTTGGGGGGACGAACACCGGGGAGCTGTTTTTT.

The chain employs TRBV7-3 and TRBJ2-1, with D possibly TRBD1 on 5 matching bases. Trimming stripped 0 bases from V and 8 bases from J, with 14 bases between. The CDR3 contains 15 residues. Germline assignment: CDR1 SGHTA and CDR2 FQGTGA. This CDR3 reads CASSLTMPGADEQFF. CDR3 DNA: TGTGCCAGCAGCTTAACCATGCCTGGGGCGGATGAGCAGTTCTTC.

V is TRBV6-2 or TRBV6-3 and J is TRBJ2-3; D perhaps matches TRBD1 (6 bases). Germline assignment: CDR1 MNHEY and CDR2 SVGEGT. Deletions cut 5 bases from V and 3 bases from J, with 15 bases between. The CDR3 is made up of 15 amino acids. The CDR3 DNA follows: TGTGCCAGCAGTATAAGCTCGACAGGAACAGATACGCAGTATTTT. As protein: CASSISSTGTDTQYF.